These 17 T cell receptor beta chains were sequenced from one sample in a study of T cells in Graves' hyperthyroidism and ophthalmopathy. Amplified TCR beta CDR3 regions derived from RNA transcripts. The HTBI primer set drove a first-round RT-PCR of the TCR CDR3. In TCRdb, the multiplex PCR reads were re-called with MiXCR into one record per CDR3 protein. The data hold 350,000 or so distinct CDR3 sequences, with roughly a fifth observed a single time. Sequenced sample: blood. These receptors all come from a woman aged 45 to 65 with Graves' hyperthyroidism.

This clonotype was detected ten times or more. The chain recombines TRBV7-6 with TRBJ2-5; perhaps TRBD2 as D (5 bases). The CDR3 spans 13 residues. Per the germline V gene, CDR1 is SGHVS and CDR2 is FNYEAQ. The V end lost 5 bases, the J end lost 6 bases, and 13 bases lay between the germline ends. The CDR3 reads CASSPDGMQTQYF. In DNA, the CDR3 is TGTGCCAGCAGCCCCGACGGGATGCAGACCCAGTACTTC.

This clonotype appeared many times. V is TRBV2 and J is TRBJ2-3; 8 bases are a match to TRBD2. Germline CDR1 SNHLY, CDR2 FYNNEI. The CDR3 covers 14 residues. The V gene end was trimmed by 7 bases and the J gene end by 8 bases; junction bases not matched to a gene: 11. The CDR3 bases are TGTGCCAGCAACCGGGGGGGAGCTTTAAGTACGCAGTATTTT. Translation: CASNRGGALSTQYF.

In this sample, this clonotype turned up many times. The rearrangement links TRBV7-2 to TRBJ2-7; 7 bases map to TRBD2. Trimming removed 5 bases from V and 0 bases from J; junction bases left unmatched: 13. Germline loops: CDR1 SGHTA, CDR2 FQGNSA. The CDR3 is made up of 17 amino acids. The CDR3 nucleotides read TGTGCCAGCAGCCCAGATTTATACGGGAGGTCCTCCTACGAGCAGTACTTC. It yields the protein CASSPDLYGRSSYEQYF.

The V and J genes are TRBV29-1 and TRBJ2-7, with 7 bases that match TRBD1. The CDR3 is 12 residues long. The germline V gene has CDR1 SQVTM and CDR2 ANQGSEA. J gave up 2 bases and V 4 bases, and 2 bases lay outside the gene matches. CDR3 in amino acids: CSVVGTAYEQYF. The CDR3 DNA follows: TGCAGCGTTGTAGGGACAGCCTACGAGCAGTACTTC.

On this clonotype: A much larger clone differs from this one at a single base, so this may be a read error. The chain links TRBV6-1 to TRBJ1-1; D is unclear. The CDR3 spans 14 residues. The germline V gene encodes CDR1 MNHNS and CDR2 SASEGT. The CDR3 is CVSTQGGLGTEAFF. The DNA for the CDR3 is TGTGTCAGCACCCAAGGAGGGCTGGGGACTGAAGCTTTCTTT.

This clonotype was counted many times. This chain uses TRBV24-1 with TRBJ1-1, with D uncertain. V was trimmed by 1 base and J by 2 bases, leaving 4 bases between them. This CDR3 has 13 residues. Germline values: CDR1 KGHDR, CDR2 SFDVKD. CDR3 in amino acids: CATSDFRNTEAFF. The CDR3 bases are TGTGCCACCAGTGATTTCAGAAACACTGAAGCTTTCTTT.

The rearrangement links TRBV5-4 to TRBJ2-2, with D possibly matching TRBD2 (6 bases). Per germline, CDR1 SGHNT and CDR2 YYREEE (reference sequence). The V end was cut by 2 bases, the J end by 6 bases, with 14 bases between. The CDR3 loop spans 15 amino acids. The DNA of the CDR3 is TGTGCCAGCAGCTTATCCGGGAGTCGGGCCGGGGAGCTGTTTTTT. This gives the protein CASSLSGSRAGELFF.

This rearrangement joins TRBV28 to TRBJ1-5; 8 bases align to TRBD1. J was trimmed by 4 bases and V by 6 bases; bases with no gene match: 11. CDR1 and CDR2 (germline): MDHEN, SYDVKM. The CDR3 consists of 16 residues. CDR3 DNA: TGTGCCAGCAGCGATCGAACAGGGGGGGGAAATCAGCCCCAGCATTTT. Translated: CASSDRTGGGNQPQHF.

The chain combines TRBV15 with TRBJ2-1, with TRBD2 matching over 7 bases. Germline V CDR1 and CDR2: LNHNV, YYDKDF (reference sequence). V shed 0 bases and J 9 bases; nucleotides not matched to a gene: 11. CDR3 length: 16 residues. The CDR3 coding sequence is TGTGCCACCAGCAGAGATTTGGGGGGAGGGCACGGTGAGCAGTTCTTC. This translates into CATSRDLGGGHGEQFF.

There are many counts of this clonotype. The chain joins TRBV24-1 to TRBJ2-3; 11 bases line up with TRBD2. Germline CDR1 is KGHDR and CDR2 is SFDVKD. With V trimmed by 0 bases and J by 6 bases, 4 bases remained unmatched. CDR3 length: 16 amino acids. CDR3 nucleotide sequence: TGTGCCACCAGTGATTTGTCTAGCGGGGGGAAGGATACGCAGTATTTT. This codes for CATSDLSSGGKDTQYF.

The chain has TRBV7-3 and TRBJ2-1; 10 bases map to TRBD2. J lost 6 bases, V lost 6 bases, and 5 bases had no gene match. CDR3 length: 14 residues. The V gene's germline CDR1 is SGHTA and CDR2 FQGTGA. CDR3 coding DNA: TGTGCCAGCAGGTCTAGCGGGAGATCCAATGAGCAGTTCTTC. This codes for CASRSSGRSNEQFF.

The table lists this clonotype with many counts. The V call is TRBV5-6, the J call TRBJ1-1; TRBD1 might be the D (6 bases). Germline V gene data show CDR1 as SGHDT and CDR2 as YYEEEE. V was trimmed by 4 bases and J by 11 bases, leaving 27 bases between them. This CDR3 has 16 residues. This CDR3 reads CASSTQGRGNREYAFF. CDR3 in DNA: TGTGCCAGCAGCACCCAGGGACGAGGGAACAGGGAATACGCTTTCTTT.

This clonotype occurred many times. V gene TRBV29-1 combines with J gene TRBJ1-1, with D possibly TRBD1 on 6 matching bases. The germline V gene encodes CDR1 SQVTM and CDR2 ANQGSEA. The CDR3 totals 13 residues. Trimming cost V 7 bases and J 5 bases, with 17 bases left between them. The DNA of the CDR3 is TGCAGCGCGACAGCAGGGGTGAGAACTGAAGCTTTCTTT. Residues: CSATAGVRTEAFF.

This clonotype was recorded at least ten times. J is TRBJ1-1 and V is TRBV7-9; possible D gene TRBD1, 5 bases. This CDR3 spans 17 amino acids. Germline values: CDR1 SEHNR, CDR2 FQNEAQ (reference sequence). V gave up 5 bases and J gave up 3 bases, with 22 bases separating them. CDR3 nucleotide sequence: TGTGCCAGCAGCCGGAGACCGGGGGGGAGGGTGGACACTGAAGCTTTCTTT. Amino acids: CASSRRPGGRVDTEAFF.

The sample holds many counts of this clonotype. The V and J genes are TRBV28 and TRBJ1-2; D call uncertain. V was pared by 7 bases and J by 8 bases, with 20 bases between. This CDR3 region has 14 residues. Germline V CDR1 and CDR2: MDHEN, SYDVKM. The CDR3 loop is CASNLEGPSRGYTF. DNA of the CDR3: TGTGCCAGCAATCTCGAAGGGCCCTCGCGGGGCTACACCTTC.

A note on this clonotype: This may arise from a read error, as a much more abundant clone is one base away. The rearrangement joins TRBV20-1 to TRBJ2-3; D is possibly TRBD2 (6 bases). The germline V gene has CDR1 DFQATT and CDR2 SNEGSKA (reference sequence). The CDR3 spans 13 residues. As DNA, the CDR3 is TGCAGTGCCATGGGACTCACCACAAATACGCAGTATTTT. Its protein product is CSAMGLTTNTQYF.

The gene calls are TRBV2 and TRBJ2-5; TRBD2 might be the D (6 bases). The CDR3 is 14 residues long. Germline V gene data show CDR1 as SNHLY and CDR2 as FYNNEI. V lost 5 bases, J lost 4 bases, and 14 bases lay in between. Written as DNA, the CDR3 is TGTGCCAGCAGTAGGGCCGGGAGAGGAGAGACCCAGTACTTC. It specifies CASSRAGRGETQYF.